What follows describes a single TCR beta chain. Total RNA amounts of at least 5 micrograms were extracted per sample. Trimming shortened V by 0 bases and J by 8 bases, and 15 bases separated the two germline ends. This CDR3 has 15 residues. The V gene's germline CDR1 is SGHRS and CDR2 YFSETQ. The data derive from a study of blood T cells in healthy people across ages. The authors ran a second PCR of about 7 to 11 cycles using a sample-barcoded 5' primer and a J-beta primer mix. A single record per CDR3 protein comes from TCRdb applying MiXCR to the 5' RACE reads. The table has 780,000 or so distinct CDR3 sequences, 45% to 70% seen once.

This receptor was obtained from a man between 40 and 49 years old in good health. The specimen was blood. The chain combines TRBV5-1 with TRBJ2-1, with D perhaps matching TRBD2 (6 bases). The CDR3 DNA follows: TGCGCCAGCAGCTTGGGGCACGCGGGGTCCGATGAGCAGTTCTTC. This sequence encodes CASSLGHAGSDEQFF.